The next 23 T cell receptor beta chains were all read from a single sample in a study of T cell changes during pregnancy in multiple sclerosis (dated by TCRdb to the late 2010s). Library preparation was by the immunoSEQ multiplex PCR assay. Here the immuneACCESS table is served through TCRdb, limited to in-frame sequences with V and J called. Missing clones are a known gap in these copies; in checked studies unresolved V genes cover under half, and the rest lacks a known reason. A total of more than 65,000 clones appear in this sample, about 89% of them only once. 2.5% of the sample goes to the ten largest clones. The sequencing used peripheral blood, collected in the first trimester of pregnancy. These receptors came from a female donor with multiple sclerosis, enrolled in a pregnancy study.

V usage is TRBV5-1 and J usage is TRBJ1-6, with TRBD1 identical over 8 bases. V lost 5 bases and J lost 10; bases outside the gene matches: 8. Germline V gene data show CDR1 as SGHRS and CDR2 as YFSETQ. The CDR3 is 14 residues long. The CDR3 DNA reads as TGCGCCAGCAGGGGAGACAGGGGAAGCTCACCCCTCCACTTT. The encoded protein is CASRGDRGSSPLHF. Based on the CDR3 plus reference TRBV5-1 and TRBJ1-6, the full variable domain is KAGVTQTPRYLIKTRGQQVTLSCSPISGHRSVSWYQQTPGQGLQFLFEYFSETQRNKGNFPGRFSGRQFSNSRSEMNVSTLELGDSALYLCASRGDRGSSPLHFGNGTRLTVT.

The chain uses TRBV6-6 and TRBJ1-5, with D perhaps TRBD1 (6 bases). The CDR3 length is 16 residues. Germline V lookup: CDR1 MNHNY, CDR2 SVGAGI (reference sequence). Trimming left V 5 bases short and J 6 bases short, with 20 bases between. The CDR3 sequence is CASSHGARGEGQPQHF. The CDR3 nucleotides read TGTGCCAGCAGTCACGGGGCCAGGGGAGAGGGTCAGCCCCAGCATTTT.

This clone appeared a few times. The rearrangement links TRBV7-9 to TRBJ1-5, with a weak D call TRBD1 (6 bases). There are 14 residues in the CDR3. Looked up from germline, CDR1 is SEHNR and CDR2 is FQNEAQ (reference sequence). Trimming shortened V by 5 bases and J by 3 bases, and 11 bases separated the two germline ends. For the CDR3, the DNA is TGTGCCAGCAGCGCCGGACAGATCAATCAGCCCCAGCATTTT. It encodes CASSAGQINQPQHF.

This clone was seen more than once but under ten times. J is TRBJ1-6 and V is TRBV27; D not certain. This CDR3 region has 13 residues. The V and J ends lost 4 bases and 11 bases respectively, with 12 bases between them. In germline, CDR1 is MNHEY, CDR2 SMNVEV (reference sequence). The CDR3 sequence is CASSSAGHTPLHF. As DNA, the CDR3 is TGTGCCAGCAGTTCGGCGGGCCATACACCCCTCCACTTT.

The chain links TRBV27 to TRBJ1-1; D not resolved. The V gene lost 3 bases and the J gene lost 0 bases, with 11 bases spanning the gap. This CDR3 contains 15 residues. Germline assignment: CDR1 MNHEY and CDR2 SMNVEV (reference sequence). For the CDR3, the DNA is TGTGCCAGCAGTTTGTCTCTAACAGTGAACACTGAAGCTTTCTTT. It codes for CASSLSLTVNTEAFF.

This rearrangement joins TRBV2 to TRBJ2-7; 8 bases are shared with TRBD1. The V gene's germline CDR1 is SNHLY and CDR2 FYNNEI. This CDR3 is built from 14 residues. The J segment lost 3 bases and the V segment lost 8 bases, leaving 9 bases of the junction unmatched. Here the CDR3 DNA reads TGTGCCAGCCGCGGGACAGGAATTTACTACGAGCAGTACTTC. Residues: CASRGTGIYYEQYF.

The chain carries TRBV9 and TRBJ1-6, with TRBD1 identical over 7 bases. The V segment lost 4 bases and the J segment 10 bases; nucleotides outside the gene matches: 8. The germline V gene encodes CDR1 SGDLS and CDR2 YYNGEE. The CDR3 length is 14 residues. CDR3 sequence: CASSSTGSKSPLHF. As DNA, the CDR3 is TGTGCCAGCAGCTCGACAGGGTCAAAATCACCCCTCCACTTT.

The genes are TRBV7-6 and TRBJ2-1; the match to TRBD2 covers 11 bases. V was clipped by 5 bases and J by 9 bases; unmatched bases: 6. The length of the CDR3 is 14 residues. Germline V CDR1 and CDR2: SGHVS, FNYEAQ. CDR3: CASSRETSGIEQFF. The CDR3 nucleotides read TGTGCCAGCAGCCGTGAGACTAGCGGGATTGAGCAGTTCTTC.

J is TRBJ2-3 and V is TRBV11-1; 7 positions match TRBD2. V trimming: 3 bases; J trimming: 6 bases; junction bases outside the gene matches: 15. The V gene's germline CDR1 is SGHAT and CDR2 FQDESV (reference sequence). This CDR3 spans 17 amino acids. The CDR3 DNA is TGTGCCAGCAGCTTTCGGCCTTCTGGGAGGGTTGCCGATACGCAGTATTTT. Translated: CASSFRPSGRVADTQYF.

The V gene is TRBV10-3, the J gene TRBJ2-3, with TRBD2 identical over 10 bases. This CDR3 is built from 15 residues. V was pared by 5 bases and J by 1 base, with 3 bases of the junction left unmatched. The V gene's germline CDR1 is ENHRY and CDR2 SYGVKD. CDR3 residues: CAISLAGGGTDTQYF. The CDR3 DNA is TGTGCCATCAGTTTAGCGGGGGGTGGCACAGATACGCAGTATTTT.

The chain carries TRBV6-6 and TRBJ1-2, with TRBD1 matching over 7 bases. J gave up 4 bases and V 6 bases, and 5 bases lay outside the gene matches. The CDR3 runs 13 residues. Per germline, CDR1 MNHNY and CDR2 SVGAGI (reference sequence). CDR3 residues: CASRLGGGYGYTF. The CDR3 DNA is TGTGCCAGCAGATTAGGGGGCGGCTATGGCTACACCTTC.

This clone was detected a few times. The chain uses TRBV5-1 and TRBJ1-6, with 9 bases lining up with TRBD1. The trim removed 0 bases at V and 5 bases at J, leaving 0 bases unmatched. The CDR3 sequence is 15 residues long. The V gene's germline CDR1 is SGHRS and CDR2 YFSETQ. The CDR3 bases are TGCGCCAGCAGCTTGGGGGACAGGGATAATTCACCCCTCCACTTT. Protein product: CASSLGDRDNSPLHF. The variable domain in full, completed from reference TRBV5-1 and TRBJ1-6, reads KAGVTQTPRYLIKTRGQQVTLSCSPISGHRSVSWYQQTPGQGLQFLFEYFSETQRNKGNFPGRFSGRQFSNSRSEMNVSTLELGDSALYLCASSLGDRDNSPLHFGNGTRLTVT.

The CDR3 protein is CASVPNRGTEQYF. CDR3 sequence (DNA): TGTGCCAGTGTTCCGAACAGGGGGACCGAGCAGTACTTC. The gene calls are TRBV18 and TRBJ2-7; 8 bases fit TRBD1. The CDR3 runs 13 residues. CDR1 and CDR2 from the germline V gene are KGHSH and LQKENI. The J segment lost 6 bases and the V segment lost 9 bases, leaving 10 bases of the junction unmatched. Filled out from reference TRBV18 and TRBJ2-7, the complete variable domain reads NAGVMQNPRHLVRRRGQEARLRCSPMKGHSHVYWYRQLPEEGLKFMVYLQKENIIDESGMPKERFSAEFPKEGPSILRIQQVVRGDSAAYFCASVPNRGTEQYFGPGTRLTVT.

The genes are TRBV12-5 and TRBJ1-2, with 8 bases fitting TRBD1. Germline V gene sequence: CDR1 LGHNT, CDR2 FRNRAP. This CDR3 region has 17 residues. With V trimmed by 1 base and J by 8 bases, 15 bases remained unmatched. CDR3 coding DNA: TGTGCTAGTGGTTTGGCGACCCGACAGGGGCTCTGGGGAGGCTACACCTTC. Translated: CASGLATRQGLWGGYTF.

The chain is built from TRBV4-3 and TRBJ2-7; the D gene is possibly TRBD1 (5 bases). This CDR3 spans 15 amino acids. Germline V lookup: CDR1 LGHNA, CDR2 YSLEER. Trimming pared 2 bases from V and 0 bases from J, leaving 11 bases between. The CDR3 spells CASSQSRGSSYEQYF. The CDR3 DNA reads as TGCGCCAGCAGCCAATCTAGGGGTAGCTCCTACGAGCAGTACTTC.

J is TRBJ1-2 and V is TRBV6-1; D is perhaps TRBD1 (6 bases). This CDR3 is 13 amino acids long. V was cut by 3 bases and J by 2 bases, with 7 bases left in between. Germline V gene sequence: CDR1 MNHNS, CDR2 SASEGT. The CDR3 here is CASSDQGNYGYTF. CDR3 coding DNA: TGTGCCAGCAGTGATCAGGGGAACTATGGCTACACCTTC.

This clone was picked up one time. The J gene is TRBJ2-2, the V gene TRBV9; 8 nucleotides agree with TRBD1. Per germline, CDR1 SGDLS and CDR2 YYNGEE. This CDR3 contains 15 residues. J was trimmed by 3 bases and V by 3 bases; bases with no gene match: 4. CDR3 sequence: CASSAKQGDTGELFF. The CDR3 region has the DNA TGTGCCAGCAGCGCGAAACAGGGGGACACCGGGGAGCTGTTTTTT.

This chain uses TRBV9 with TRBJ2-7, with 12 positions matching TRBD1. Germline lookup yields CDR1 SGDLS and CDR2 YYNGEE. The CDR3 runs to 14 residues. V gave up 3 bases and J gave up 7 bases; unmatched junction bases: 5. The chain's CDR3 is CASSAGQGAWEQYF. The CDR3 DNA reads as TGTGCCAGCAGCGCGGGACAGGGGGCCTGGGAGCAGTACTTC.

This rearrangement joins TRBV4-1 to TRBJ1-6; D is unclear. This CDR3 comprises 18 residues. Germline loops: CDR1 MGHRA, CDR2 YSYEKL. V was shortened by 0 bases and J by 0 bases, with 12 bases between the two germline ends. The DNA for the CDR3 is TGCGCCAGCAGCCAAGACTTTCCCGGGAGCTCCTATAATTCACCCCTCCACTTT. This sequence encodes CASSQDFPGSSYNSPLHF.

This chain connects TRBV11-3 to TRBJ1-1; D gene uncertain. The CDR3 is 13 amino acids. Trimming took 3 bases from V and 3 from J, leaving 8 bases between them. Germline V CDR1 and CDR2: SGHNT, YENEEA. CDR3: CASSFSYDTEAFF. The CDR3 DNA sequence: TGTGCCAGCAGCTTTTCGTATGACACTGAAGCTTTCTTT. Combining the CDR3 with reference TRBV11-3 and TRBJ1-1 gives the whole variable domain EAGVVQSPRYKIIEKKQPVAFWCNPISGHNTLYWYLQNLGQGPELLIRYENEEAVDDSQLPKDRFSAERLKGVDSTLKIQPAELGDSAVYLCASSFSYDTEAFFGQGTRLTVV.

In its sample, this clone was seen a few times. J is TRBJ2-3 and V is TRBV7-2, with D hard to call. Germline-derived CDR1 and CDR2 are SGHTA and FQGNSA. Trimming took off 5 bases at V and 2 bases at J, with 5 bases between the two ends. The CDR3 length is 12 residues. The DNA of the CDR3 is TGTGCCAGCAGCCCTTCCACAGATACGCAGTATTTT. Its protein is CASSPSTDTQYF.

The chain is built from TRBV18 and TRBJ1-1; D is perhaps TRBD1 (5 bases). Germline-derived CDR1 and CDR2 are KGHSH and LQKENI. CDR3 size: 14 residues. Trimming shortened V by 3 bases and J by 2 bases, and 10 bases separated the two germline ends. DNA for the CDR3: TGTGCCAGCTCACCGGGACTGATCAACACTGAAGCTTTCTTT. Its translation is CASSPGLINTEAFF. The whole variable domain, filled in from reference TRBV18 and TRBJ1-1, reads NAGVMQNPRHLVRRRGQEARLRCSPMKGHSHVYWYRQLPEEGLKFMVYLQKENIIDESGMPKERFSAEFPKEGPSILRIQQVVRGDSAAYFCASSPGLINTEAFFGQGTRLTVV.

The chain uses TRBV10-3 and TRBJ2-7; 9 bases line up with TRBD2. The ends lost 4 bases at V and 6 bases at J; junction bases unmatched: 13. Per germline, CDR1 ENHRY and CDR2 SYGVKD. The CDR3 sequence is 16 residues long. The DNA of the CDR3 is TGTGCCATCAGTGCCACCGCCGGGACTAGCTACGGCGAGCAGTACTTC. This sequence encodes CAISATAGTSYGEQYF.